The sample holds one count of the clone carrying this T cell receptor (beta chain). The antigen is not known. This specimen comes from a study of Graves' ophthalmopathy and Graves' hyperthyroidism. Amplifying from RNA transcripts, the study obtained TCR beta CDR3 regions. Investigators did first-round RT-PCR with HTBI primers, then second-round multiplex PCR. TCRdb re-called the multiplex PCR reads through MiXCR, storing one row per CDR3 protein. This table has around 470,000 distinct CDR3 sequences, approximately 15% appearing once. Study conclusions and caveats: In blood appeared most of the expanded thyroid clonotypes whose frequency exceeded 0.001. Ophthalmopathy progression prediction by the model yielded a sensitivity of about 69% and a specificity of around 72%.

V lost 6 bases, J lost 6 bases, and 9 bases lay in between. The CDR3 spans 11 residues. Enrollment excluded any patients with other autoimmune diseases, uncontrolled infections, pregnancy or lactation. The diagnostic workup employed clinical symptoms, serum thyroxine, TRAb, thyroid ultrasound and orbital computed tomography. J is TRBJ2-7 and V is TRBV12-3 or TRBV12-4; no definite D call. Sample: blood. The clonotype originates from a woman in her twenties or thirties with Graves' ophthalmopathy. Written as DNA, the CDR3 is TGTGCCAGCAGGCTAATGGGCGAGCAGTACTTC. Protein sequence: CASRLMGEQYF.